The entry below gives a single T cell receptor (beta chain) sequence along with its context. The antigen is unknown. Patients in the study, people with chemo-refractory metastatic non-small-cell lung cancer, received focal radiation plus ipilimumab CTLA-4 blockade. The ends were cut back, 1 base at V and 6 bases at J, with 6 bases in the middle. The CDR3 spans 11 residues. The germline V gene has CDR1 DFQATT and CDR2 SNEGSKA (reference sequence). This sample stems from a study of radiotherapy plus CTLA-4 blockade in lung cancer. Study as a whole: For around 18% of patients, objective responses occurred, and just over 30% had disease control. Study conclusions and caveats: Early clone dynamics of blood T cells, plus interferon-beta, reportedly predicted response best. Expansion of tumor-derived TCR clones was observed in blood after radiotherapy plus ipilimumab.

Libraries were prepared by immunoSEQ multiplex PCR; TCRdb keeps only in-frame clonotypes and omits some of them. This sample has about 51,000 clones, with approximately 80% found just once. The receptor was derived from a human donor with non-small cell lung cancer whose response to radiotherapy plus ipilimumab could not be evaluated. Sequenced material: peripheral blood, taken from a patient treated with radiotherapy plus ipilimumab. The gene calls are TRBV20-1 and TRBJ1-2; no clear D gene. DNA of the CDR3: TGCAGTGCTAGAGCGGCGGATGGCTACACCTTC. Amino acid sequence: CSARAADGYTF.